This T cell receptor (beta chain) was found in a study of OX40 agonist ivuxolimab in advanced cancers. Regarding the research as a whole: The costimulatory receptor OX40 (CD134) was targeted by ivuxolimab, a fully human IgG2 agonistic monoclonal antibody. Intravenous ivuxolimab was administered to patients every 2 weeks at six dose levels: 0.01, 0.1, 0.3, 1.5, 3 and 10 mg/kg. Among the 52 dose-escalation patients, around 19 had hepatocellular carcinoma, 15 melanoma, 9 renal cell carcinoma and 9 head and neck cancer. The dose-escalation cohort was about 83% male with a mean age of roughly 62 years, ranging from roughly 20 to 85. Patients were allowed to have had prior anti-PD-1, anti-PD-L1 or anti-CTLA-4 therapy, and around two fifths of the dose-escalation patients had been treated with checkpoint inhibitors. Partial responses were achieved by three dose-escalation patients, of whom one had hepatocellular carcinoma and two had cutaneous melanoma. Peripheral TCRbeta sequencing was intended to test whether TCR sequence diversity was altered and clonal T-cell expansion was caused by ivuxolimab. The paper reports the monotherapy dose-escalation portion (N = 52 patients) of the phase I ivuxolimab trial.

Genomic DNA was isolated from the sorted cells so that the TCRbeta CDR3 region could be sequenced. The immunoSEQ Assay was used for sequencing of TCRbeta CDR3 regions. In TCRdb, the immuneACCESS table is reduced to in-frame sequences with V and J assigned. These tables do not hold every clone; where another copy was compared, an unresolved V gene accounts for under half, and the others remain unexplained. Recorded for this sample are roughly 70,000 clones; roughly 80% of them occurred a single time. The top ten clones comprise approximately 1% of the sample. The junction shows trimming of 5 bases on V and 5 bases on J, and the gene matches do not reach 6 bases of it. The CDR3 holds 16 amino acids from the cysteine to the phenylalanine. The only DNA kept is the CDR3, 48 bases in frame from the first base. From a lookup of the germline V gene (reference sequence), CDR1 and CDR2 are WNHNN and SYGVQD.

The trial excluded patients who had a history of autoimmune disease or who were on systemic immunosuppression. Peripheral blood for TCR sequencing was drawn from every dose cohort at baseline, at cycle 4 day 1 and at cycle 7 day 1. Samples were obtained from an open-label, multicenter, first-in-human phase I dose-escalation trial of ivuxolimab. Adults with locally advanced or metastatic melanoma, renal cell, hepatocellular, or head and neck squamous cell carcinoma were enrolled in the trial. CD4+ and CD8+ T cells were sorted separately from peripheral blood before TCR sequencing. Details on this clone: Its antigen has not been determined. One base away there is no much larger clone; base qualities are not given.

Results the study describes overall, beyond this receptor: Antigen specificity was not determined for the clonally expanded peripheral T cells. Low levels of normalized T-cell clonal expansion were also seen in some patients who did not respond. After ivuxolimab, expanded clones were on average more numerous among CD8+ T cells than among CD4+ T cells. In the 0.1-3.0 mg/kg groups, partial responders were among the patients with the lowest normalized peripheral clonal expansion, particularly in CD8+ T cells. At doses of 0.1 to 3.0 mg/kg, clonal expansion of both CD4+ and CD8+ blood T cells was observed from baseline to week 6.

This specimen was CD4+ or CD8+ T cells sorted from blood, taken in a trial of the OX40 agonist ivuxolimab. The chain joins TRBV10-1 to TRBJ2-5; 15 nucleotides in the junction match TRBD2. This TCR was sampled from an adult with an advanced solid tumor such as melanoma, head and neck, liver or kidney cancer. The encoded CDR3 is CASSPGLAGGRETQYF. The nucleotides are TGCGCCAGCAGTCCGGGACTAGCGGGGGGACGGGAGACCCAGTACTTC.